Listed here are 27 T cell receptor beta chains from one sample, sequenced in a study of shared clonotypes between healthy human individuals. This table comes from immunoSEQ multiplex PCR, and its TCRdb copy is limited to in-frame clones, with some not included. This sample has about 1,800,000 clones, with roughly 94% found just once. CD45RO-negative CD8 cells positively selected for CCR7 made up the naive population, which excluded terminally differentiated effector memory CD45RA+ cells. The material sequenced was naive CD8+ T cells sorted from blood. These receptors were obtained from a man aged 18 to 29 in good health.

The V call is TRBV4-3, the J call TRBJ2-2; no clear D. The V and J ends lost 8 bases and 4 bases respectively, with 5 bases between them. The germline CDR1 and CDR2 sequences are LGHNA and YSLEER. This CDR3 has 11 amino acids. This CDR3 is CASGVTGELFF. As DNA, the CDR3 is TGCGCCAGCGGAGTCACCGGGGAGCTGTTTTTT.

V gene TRBV5-6 combines with J gene TRBJ2-5; possibly TRBD1 for D (5 bases). The CDR3 has 13 residues. Trimming took 2 bases from V and 5 from J, leaving 10 bases between them. Germline V gives CDR1 SGHDT, CDR2 YYEEEE. This CDR3 is CASSFGAPETQYF. The CDR3 DNA reads as TGTGCCAGCAGCTTTGGGGCCCCCGAGACCCAGTACTTC.

A note on this clone: This same CDR3 is encoded by further DNA sequences in the sample. The chain has TRBV29-1 and TRBJ2-7; no clear D gene. Germline CDR1 and CDR2: SQVTM and ANQGSEA. The CDR3 is 12 residues long. Trimming took off 0 bases at V and 4 bases at J, with 7 bases between the two ends. The CDR3 coding sequence is TGCAGCGTTGAAGATATGGGATACGAGCAGTACTTC. The encoded protein is CSVEDMGYEQYF.

The rearrangement joins TRBV7-9 to TRBJ2-1; 10 positions match TRBD2. Germline V gene sequence: CDR1 SEHNR, CDR2 FQNEAQ (reference sequence). V lost 4 bases to trimming and J lost 1 base; unmatched junction nucleotides: 7. CDR3 length: 17 amino acids. The CDR3, as DNA: TGTGCCAGCAGCTCCTTGCTAGCGGGAGAATCCTACAATGAGCAGTTCTTC. It translates to CASSSLLAGESYNEQFF.

This chain links TRBV4-1 with TRBJ1-1; D is uncertain. The V end was cut by 2 bases, the J end by 5 bases, with 15 bases between. The CDR3 is made up of 15 amino acids. Germline V CDR1 and CDR2: MGHRA, YSYEKL. The CDR3: CASSQPEEGGTEAFF. DNA for the CDR3: TGCGCCAGCAGCCAACCGGAGGAGGGAGGGACTGAAGCTTTCTTT.

The chain carries TRBV30 and TRBJ2-7, with 7 bases that match TRBD1. The CDR3 contains 15 residues. V shed 2 bases and J 1 base; nucleotides not matched to a gene: 8. The germline CDR1 and CDR2 sequences are GTSNPN and SVGIG (reference sequence). The CDR3 loop is CAWSSGDSPSYEQYF. The DNA for the CDR3 is TGTGCCTGGAGTTCTGGGGACAGTCCTTCCTACGAGCAGTACTTC.

The V gene is TRBV4-3, the J gene TRBJ2-5; D may match TRBD1 or TRBD2 (6 bases each). The CDR3 length is 16 residues. Per germline, CDR1 LGHNA and CDR2 YSLEER. V lost 0 bases and J 2 bases, leaving 13 bases between the germline ends. As DNA, the CDR3 is TGCGCCAGCAGCCAAGATACGCAGGGGAGGCAAGAGACCCAGTACTTC. As protein: CASSQDTQGRQETQYF.

The chain links TRBV5-6 to TRBJ1-1; unclear D gene. The CDR3 covers 12 residues. The V and J ends lost 4 bases and 3 bases respectively, with 7 bases between them. Germline values: CDR1 SGHDT, CDR2 YYEEEE. DNA for the CDR3: TGTGCCAGCAGCGCAGGAGACACTGAAGCTTTCTTT. Translated: CASSAGDTEAFF. Supplemented by reference TRBV5-6 and TRBJ1-1, the full variable domain reads DAGVTQSPTHLIKTRGQQVTLRCSPKSGHDTVSWYQQALGQGPQFIFQYYEEEERQRGNFPDRFSGHQFPNYSSELNVNALLLGDSALYLCASSAGDTEAFFGQGTRLTVV.

This chain joins TRBV13 and TRBJ2-7; D may be TRBD2 (5 bases). CDR1 PRHDT and CDR2 FYEKMQ come from the germline V gene (reference sequence). The CDR3 length is 14 residues. The ends were cut back, 3 bases at V and 2 bases at J, with 11 bases in the middle. CDR3 in amino acids: CASSFGLGTYEQYF. The CDR3 DNA follows: TGTGCCAGCAGCTTCGGACTTGGCACCTACGAGCAGTACTTC. The entire variable domain, with the rest obtained from reference TRBV13 and TRBJ2-7, is as follows: AAGVIQSPRHLIKEKRETATLKCYPIPRHDTVYWYQQGPGQDPQFLISFYEKMQSDKGSIPDRFSAQQFSDYHSELNMSSLELGDSALYFCASSFGLGTYEQYFGPGTRLTVT.

The chain carries TRBV6-1 and TRBJ2-1; D not resolved. This CDR3 is built from 11 residues. V lost 9 bases and J lost 8, with 11 bases in between. Germline-derived CDR1 and CDR2 are MNHNS and SASEGT. CDR3 coding DNA: TGTGCCAGTAGAGCGCAGGATGAGCAGTTCTTC. As protein: CASRAQDEQFF.

The J gene is TRBJ2-7, the V gene TRBV6-5, with D perhaps matching TRBD2 (6 bases). The ends were cut back, 0 bases at V and 3 bases at J, with 15 bases in the middle. Germline assignment: CDR1 MNHEY and CDR2 SVGAGI. The CDR3 is made up of 16 amino acids. The DNA for the CDR3 is TGTGCCAGCAGTTACTCGGAGGAAGCGGAGGGCTACGAGCAGTACTTC. Encoded protein: CASSYSEEAEGYEQYF.

CDR3 DNA: TGTGCCAGCAGCTTACGGGAGTCCTACGAGCAGTACTTC. Protein product: CASSLRESYEQYF. The rearrangement joins TRBV11-3 to TRBJ2-7, with D tentatively TRBD2 (6 bases). V was cut by 2 bases and J by 1 base, with 6 bases left in between. Germline V CDR1 and CDR2: SGHNT, YENEEA. This CDR3 spans 13 amino acids.

This chain connects TRBV4-1 to TRBJ2-7, with 8 bases identical to TRBD1. The V segment lost 2 bases and the J segment 2 bases; nucleotides outside the gene matches: 11. Looked up from germline, CDR1 is MGHRA and CDR2 is YSYEKL. This CDR3 is built from 17 residues. This CDR3 is CASSQNGPGQVTYEQYF. The CDR3 coding sequence is TGCGCCAGCAGCCAAAACGGACCGGGACAGGTTACCTACGAGCAGTACTTC.

The V gene is TRBV4-3, the J gene TRBJ2-7; D unclear. CDR3 length equals 18 residues. V lost 0 bases and J 0 bases, leaving 18 bases between the germline ends. Germline V gene sequence: CDR1 LGHNA, CDR2 YSLEER. CDR3 sequence reads: CASSQDPHSEYSSYEQYF. CDR3 in DNA: TGCGCCAGCAGCCAAGATCCTCACTCCGAATATAGCTCCTACGAGCAGTACTTC.

The chain is built from TRBV7-2 and TRBJ1-2; D gene unclear. Trimming shortened V by 5 bases and J by 2 bases, and 9 bases separated the two germline ends. The CDR3 length is 13 residues. Germline loops: CDR1 SGHTA, CDR2 FQGNSA. The CDR3 region is CASSPDTNYGYTF. Here the CDR3 DNA reads TGTGCCAGCAGCCCAGACACAAACTATGGCTACACCTTC.

The rearrangement joins TRBV5-6 to TRBJ2-3; 10 bases agree with TRBD2. CDR1 and CDR2 from the germline V gene are SGHDT and YYEEEE. The CDR3 totals 17 residues. Trimming removed 4 bases from V and 4 bases from J; junction bases left unmatched: 12. CDR3 amino acids: CASSTGPSGSEADTQYF. CDR3 DNA sequence: TGTGCCAGCAGCACTGGCCCTAGCGGGAGCGAGGCAGATACGCAGTATTTT.

This chain uses TRBV9 with TRBJ1-2; D is perhaps TRBD1 (5 bases). The CDR3 covers 17 residues. CDR1 is SGDLS and CDR2 is YYNGEE in the germline V gene. V gave up 4 bases and J gave up 2 bases, with 21 bases separating them. CDR3 DNA sequence: TGTGCCAGCAGCACAGGAGGTCTGGGGCCTACCAACTATGGCTACACCTTC. Translated: CASSTGGLGPTNYGYTF.

This clone was detected once. The same CDR3 arises from other DNA sequences in this sample as well. This chain joins TRBV5-5 and TRBJ2-7; the match to TRBD1 covers 7 bases. This CDR3 has 13 residues. The V segment lost 2 bases and the J segment 4 bases; nucleotides outside the gene matches: 3. CDR1 SGHKS and CDR2 YYEKEE come from the germline V gene (reference sequence). The CDR3 spells CASSLDRVYEQYF. CDR3 DNA: TGTGCCAGCAGCTTAGACAGGGTGTACGAGCAGTACTTC.

The CDR3 region has the DNA TGTGCCAGCAGCTTAGGCCGGCGGGGGGGCCCGACAGATACGCAGTATTTT. This translates into CASSLGRRGGPTDTQYF. The chain links TRBV13 to TRBJ2-3; 9 bases fit TRBD2. Looked up from germline, CDR1 is PRHDT and CDR2 is FYEKMQ (reference sequence). J gave up 3 bases and V 0 bases, and 7 bases lay outside the gene matches. This CDR3 region has 17 residues.

This clone was seen just once. The chain couples TRBV10-3 to TRBJ1-2; tentatively, D is TRBD1 (5 bases). Deletions cut 6 bases from V and 6 bases from J, with 11 bases between. The germline gives CDR1 ENHRY, CDR2 SYGVKD. This CDR3 spans 12 amino acids. CDR3: CAISLGGDGYTF. The DNA for the CDR3 is TGTGCCATCAGCCTGGGGGGGGATGGCTACACCTTC.

CDR3 residues: CASSYSEQGNTEAFF. The CDR3 coding sequence is TGTGCCAGCAGTTATTCGGAACAGGGGAACACTGAAGCTTTCTTT. V and J are TRBV6-5 and TRBJ1-1; a possible D gene is TRBD1 (6 bases). The CDR3 length is 15 residues. The V gene lost 3 bases and the J gene lost 1 base, with 12 bases spanning the gap. Germline values: CDR1 MNHEY, CDR2 SVGAGI.

About this clone itself: The sample carries other DNA sequences with the same CDR3. V gene TRBV9 combines with J gene TRBJ1-3; perhaps TRBD1 as D (5 bases). V gave up 0 bases and J gave up 1 base, with 8 bases separating them. This CDR3 is built from 15 residues. Germline CDR1 is SGDLS and CDR2 is YYNGEE. As DNA, the CDR3 is TGTGCCAGCAGCGTAGGGGGGTCTTCTGGAAACACCATATATTTT. Translation: CASSVGGSSGNTIYF.

V is TRBV7-8 and J is TRBJ1-1, with 12 bases identical to TRBD1. The J segment lost 5 bases and the V segment lost 5 bases, leaving 12 bases of the junction unmatched. Germline loops: CDR1 SGHVS, CDR2 FQNEAQ. CDR3 length equals 17 residues. The chain's CDR3 is CASSQILGQGARTEAFF. CDR3 sequence (DNA): TGTGCCAGCAGCCAAATTCTGGGACAGGGGGCGAGGACTGAAGCTTTCTTT.

This sequence joins TRBV5-5 and TRBJ1-4; D not resolved. Deletions cut 0 bases from V and 5 bases from J, with 8 bases between. CDR3 length: 14 amino acids. Germline CDR1 reads SGHKS; CDR2 reads YYEKEE (reference sequence). The CDR3 DNA sequence: TGTGCCAGCAGCTTGGTCGGGTTGAATGAAAAACTGTTTTTT. This sequence encodes CASSLVGLNEKLFF.

CDR3 coding DNA: TGTGCCAGCAGCCCGAGTCGTACAAACTACACCTTC. Its translation: CASSPSRTNYTF. The chain is built from TRBV14 and TRBJ1-2; D ambiguous. Germline CDR1 SGHDN, CDR2 FVKESK. The germline V and J ends were trimmed by 4 bases and 10 bases, with 13 bases remaining between them. CDR3 size: 12 residues. Drawing the rest from reference TRBV14 and TRBJ1-2, the complete variable domain is EAGVTQFPSHSVIEKGQTVTLRCDPISGHDNLYWYRRVMGKEIKFLLHFVKESKQDESGMPNNRFLAERTGGTYSTLKVQPAELEDSGVYFCASSPSRTNYTFGSGTRLTVV.

The rearrangement uses TRBV27 and TRBJ2-7; 8 bases are shared with TRBD2. The J segment lost 7 bases and the V segment lost 2 bases, leaving 16 bases of the junction unmatched. The CDR3 has 17 amino acids. The germline CDR1 and CDR2 sequences are MNHEY and SMNVEV (reference sequence). The CDR3, as DNA: TGTGCCAGCAGTTTAGCGACGTCGGAAGGCCCGGGGGGGGAGCAGTACTTC. This encodes CASSLATSEGPGGEQYF.

This clone was seen just once. This chain joins TRBV11-2 and TRBJ2-5; 9 nucleotides match TRBD2. The V gene end was trimmed by 4 bases and the J gene end by 4 bases; junction bases not matched to a gene: 7. The CDR3 contains 15 residues. Per germline, CDR1 SGHAT and CDR2 FQNNGV. DNA of the CDR3: TGTGCCAGCAGCTCATCTAGCGGGAAGCGAGAGACCCAGTACTTC. Translating it yields CASSSSSGKRETQYF.